There are a few counts of the clone carrying this T cell receptor beta chain. The antigen is not known. Using immunoSEQ multiplex PCR, the repertoire was profiled, and TCRdb retains in-frame clones only, with some absent. The table has some 11,000 clones, roughly 63% seen once. This sample was included in a study of T cells in tumors after PD-1 blockade. Looked up from germline, CDR1 is SGHNT and CDR2 is YENEEA. The CDR3 length is 13 residues. The V and J ends lost 2 bases and 1 base respectively, with 5 bases between them. Findings of the study overall: Some novel exhausted tumor clones appeared in pre-treatment blood, suggesting peripheral recruitment. Expanded exhausted CD8+ clones after therapy were mostly novel clonotypes.

The gene calls are TRBV11-3 and TRBJ1-1; no clear D gene. The sample here was tumor tissue, taken before anti-PD-1 treatment. This TCR came from a human donor with basal cell carcinoma. The CDR3 DNA is TGTGCCAGCAGCTTACCCCGGAACACTGAAGCTTTCTTT. Encoded protein: CASSLPRNTEAFF.